The T cell receptor (beta chain) under discussion was sequenced for a study of T cell repertoires in cytomegalovirus infection. TCRdb passed the reads through MiXCR, listing each CDR3 protein once. The sample includes approximately 250,000 distinct CDR3 sequences, 6.5% of them seen just once. Germline loops: CDR1 SGHDT, CDR2 YYEEEE. There are 16 residues in the CDR3. V was pared by 0 bases and J by 9 bases, with 11 bases of the junction left unmatched. Sequencing input: PBMCs. The source is a human donor in good health (CMV status not recorded). Some clones in this sample may be carry-over from other donors' samples. The rearrangement links TRBV5-6 to TRBJ2-1; 8 positions agree with TRBD1. The CDR3 sequence: CASSLEGTGGFSEQFF. CDR3 sequence (DNA): TGTGCCAGCAGCTTGGAGGGAACAGGGGGATTCAGTGAGCAGTTCTTC.